What follows are 3 T cell receptor beta chains derived from one specimen sequenced in a study of blood T cell repertoires in COVID-19. This table comes from immunoSEQ multiplex PCR, and its TCRdb copy is limited to in-frame clones, with some not included. This table has about 20,000 clones, about 88% appearing once. Sequenced: peripheral blood. The receptors derive from a human donor in a cohort sampled during active COVID-19.

The chain employs TRBV19 and TRBJ2-7; TRBD1 matches 7 bases. The CDR3 loop spans 19 amino acids. Germline loops: CDR1 LNHDA, CDR2 SQIVND (reference sequence). The J segment lost 2 bases and the V segment lost 6 bases, leaving 22 bases of the junction unmatched. This CDR3 is CASRNLTGIDFPLTYEQYF. CDR3 DNA sequence: TGTGCCAGTAGGAACCTGACAGGGATAGATTTTCCGTTGACCTACGAGCAGTACTTC.

V is TRBV14 and J is TRBJ2-7; D remains ambiguous. Germline-derived CDR1 and CDR2 are SGHDN and FVKESK. Between the trimmed V and J ends, which lost 0 bases and 1 base, there was a span of 7 bases. The CDR3 is 14 residues long. The CDR3 sequence is CASSQDFESYEQYF. The CDR3 region has the DNA TGTGCCAGCAGCCAAGACTTCGAGTCCTACGAGCAGTACTTC.

This clone was seen only once. The genes are TRBV27 and TRBJ1-5; 9 nucleotides agree with TRBD1. V dropped 8 bases and J dropped 7; count of bases not matched to a gene: 9. The CDR3 sequence is 14 residues long. Germline V gives CDR1 MNHEY, CDR2 SMNVEV (reference sequence). This CDR3 is CASPGQGTGQPQHF. CDR3 coding DNA: TGTGCCAGCCCGGGACAGGGAACAGGCCAGCCCCAGCATTTT.